This passage covers 5 T cell receptor beta chains from one sample sequenced in a study of blood T cell repertoires in COVID-19. Libraries were prepared by immunoSEQ multiplex PCR; TCRdb keeps only in-frame clonotypes and omits some of them. The sample comprises approximately 80,000 clones, about 87% of which are singletons, and about 9.6% rests with the top ten. Sequenced sample: peripheral blood. Receptors originate from a human donor in a cohort sampled during active COVID-19.

CDR3 residues: CASSPPRGGSLSGANVLTF. The CDR3 DNA reads as TGTGCCAGCAGCCCGCCTCGGGGGGGGTCATTGTCTGGGGCCAACGTCCTGACTTTC. The V gene is TRBV3-1 (or the pseudogene TRBV3-2), the J gene TRBJ2-6, with 8 bases fitting TRBD2. V gave up 4 bases and J gave up 1 base; unmatched junction bases: 12. Germline assignment: CDR1 LGHDT and CDR2 YNNKEL (reference sequence). The CDR3 loop spans 19 amino acids.

The rearrangement links TRBV5-1 to TRBJ2-1; D possibly corresponds to TRBD2 (6 bases). Trimming shortened V by 4 bases and J by 5 bases, and 16 bases separated the two germline ends. CDR1 is SGHRS and CDR2 is YFSETQ in the germline V gene. CDR3 length: 15 residues. Here the CDR3 reads CASSHRAGRDNEQFF. For the CDR3, the DNA is TGCGCCAGCAGCCACAGAGCGGGTCGAGACAATGAGCAGTTCTTC. The complete variable domain, with remaining parts taken from reference TRBV5-1 and TRBJ2-1, reads KAGVTQTPRYLIKTRGQQVTLSCSPISGHRSVSWYQQTPGQGLQFLFEYFSETQRNKGNFPGRFSGRQFSNSRSEMNVSTLELGDSALYLCASSHRAGRDNEQFFGPGTRLTVL.

V is TRBV27 and J is TRBJ1-5, with 7 bases matching TRBD1. CDR1 is MNHEY, CDR2 SMNVEV, per germline (reference sequence). V shed 5 bases and J 0 bases; nucleotides not matched to a gene: 4. This CDR3 has 15 residues. CDR3 nucleotide sequence: TGTGCCAGCAGTCTCGACAGGGCTAGCAATCAGCCCCAGCATTTT. Translated: CASSLDRASNQPQHF.

V is TRBV19 and J is TRBJ1-2; 7 nucleotides line up with TRBD1. CDR3 length equals 15 residues. CDR1 is LNHDA and CDR2 is SQIVND in the germline V gene (reference sequence). Trimming at V came to 7 bases and at J to 5 bases, leaving 13 bases not matched to a gene. The CDR3 sequence is CASTKAPGTVYGYTF. DNA for the CDR3: TGTGCCAGTACCAAAGCTCCCGGGACAGTTTATGGCTACACCTTC. The variable domain in full, completed from reference TRBV19 and TRBJ1-2, reads DGGITQSPKYLFRKEGQNVTLSCEQNLNHDAMYWYRQDPGQGLRLIYYSQIVNDFQKGDIAEGYSVSREKKESFPLTVTSAQKNPTAFYLCASTKAPGTVYGYTFGSGTRLTVV.

The rearrangement links TRBV6-1 to TRBJ2-7, with 7 bases aligning to TRBD1. Trimming removed 2 bases from V and 4 bases from J; junction bases left unmatched: 8. Germline V gene lookup returns CDR1 MNHNS and CDR2 SASEGT. This CDR3 has 15 amino acids. CDR3 bases: TGTGCCAGCAGTGAAAGCATGGGACAGTTTTACGAGCAGTACTTC. This codes for CASSESMGQFYEQYF.